Presented here are 7 T cell receptor beta chains from one specimen sequenced in a study of T cells in Graves' hyperthyroidism and ophthalmopathy. The CDR3 regions of TCR beta were amplified from RNA transcripts. HTBI primers were the set used in a first-round RT-PCR of the TCR CDR3. MiXCR, applied by TCRdb to the multiplex PCR reads, yields one record per CDR3 protein. The table lists approximately 590,000 distinct CDR3 sequences, around 14% of them singletons. The sequencing sample was made of blood. These receptors were obtained from a woman in her twenties or thirties with Graves' hyperthyroidism.

V and J are TRBV20-1 and TRBJ2-3; TRBD1 agrees at 7 bases. The CDR3 contains 16 residues. Germline V gene lookup returns CDR1 DFQATT and CDR2 SNEGSKA (reference sequence). V shed 2 bases and J 1 base; nucleotides not matched to a gene: 9. For the CDR3, the DNA is TGCAGTGCTAGACCCAGTCGACAGGGAGGCACAGATACGCAGTATTTT. Translated: CSARPSRQGGTDTQYF.

This clonotype was observed at least ten times. The chain carries TRBV7-2 and TRBJ2-7; 9 bases map to TRBD1. J lost 6 bases, V lost 1 base, and 7 bases had no gene match. Per germline, CDR1 SGHTA and CDR2 FQGNSA. The CDR3 consists of 15 residues. CDR3 sequence (DNA): TGTGCCAGCAGCTTAGGAGCGGGACAGGGAACCGAGCAGTACTTC. Protein sequence: CASSLGAGQGTEQYF.

This clonotype turned up a few times. The V and J genes are TRBV20-1 and TRBJ2-1, with TRBD2 matching 8 bases. Germline assignment: CDR1 DFQATT and CDR2 SNEGSKA (reference sequence). V shed 4 bases, J shed 15 bases, and the junction held 17 bases outside the gene matches. The CDR3 runs to 14 residues. This CDR3 is CSATGARAGDLAFF. The CDR3 nucleotides are TGCAGTGCTACGGGAGCACGAGCGGGAGATCTGGCGTTCTTC.

The sample holds many counts of this clonotype. The chain employs TRBV20-1 and TRBJ2-7; no clear D gene. Trimming shortened V by 0 bases and J by 3 bases, and 6 bases separated the two germline ends. Per germline, CDR1 DFQATT and CDR2 SNEGSKA (reference sequence). The CDR3 consists of 12 residues. The CDR3 spells CSARDSHYEQYF. CDR3 bases: TGCAGTGCTAGAGATTCTCACTACGAGCAGTACTTC.

This clonotype was seen at least ten times. This sequence joins TRBV27 and TRBJ2-7; the match to TRBD2 covers 10 bases. V dropped 3 bases and J dropped 6; count of bases not matched to a gene: 8. Germline V lookup: CDR1 MNHEY, CDR2 SMNVEV (reference sequence). The CDR3 spans 15 residues. CDR3: CASSFVAGGSSEQYF. CDR3 in DNA: TGTGCCAGCAGTTTCGTAGCGGGAGGCTCCAGCGAGCAGTACTTC.

In this sample, this clonotype turned up many times. This chain links TRBV7-9 with TRBJ2-7; no clear D gene. Trimming cost V 4 bases and J 5 bases, with 12 bases left between them. This CDR3 comprises 13 residues. From germline, CDR1 is SEHNR and CDR2 FQNEAQ (reference sequence). This CDR3 reads CASSSPNSDEQYF. The CDR3 nucleotides are TGTGCCAGCAGCTCCCCCAACAGTGACGAGCAGTACTTC.

This clonotype was seen at least ten times. The CDR3 DNA reads TGTGCCACAACTAGCGGGAGCTCCTACAATGAGCAGTTCTTC. This encodes CATTSGSSYNEQFF. The J gene is TRBJ2-1, the V gene TRBV28; 11 bases are a match to TRBD2. After removal of 10 bases from V and 0 bases from J, the junction contained 2 bases not matched to a gene. Germline assignment: CDR1 MDHEN and CDR2 SYDVKM. This CDR3 spans 14 amino acids.